One and the same sample provided the 24 T cell receptor beta chains below, sequenced in a study of blood T cell repertoires in COVID-19. Assay used: immunoSEQ multiplex PCR; TCRdb lists only in-frame clones, some missing. Among 50,000 or so clones listed, roughly nine tenths were seen once. The material sequenced was peripheral blood. The receptors here all came from a woman older than 75 with acute or convalescent COVID-19.

The chain joins TRBV11-2 to TRBJ1-1; TRBD1 matches at 10 bases. The CDR3 is 17 amino acids. V lost 5 bases and J lost 0; bases outside the gene matches: 9. Germline CDR1 SGHAT, CDR2 FQNNGV. The CDR3 loop reads CASSPPGQGRLNTEAFF. The CDR3 coding sequence is TGTGCCAGCAGCCCTCCGGGACAGGGGAGGTTGAACACTGAAGCTTTCTTT.

The rearrangement uses TRBV19 and TRBJ1-2; D remains ambiguous. Germline CDR1 and CDR2: LNHDA and SQIVND (reference sequence). The germline V and J ends were trimmed by 3 bases and 4 bases, with 9 bases remaining between them. This CDR3 has 13 amino acids. CDR3 sequence (DNA): TGTGCCAGTAGTATCCCAGGTAGCTATGGCTACACCTTC. Translation gives CASSIPGSYGYTF.

The rearrangement uses TRBV9 and TRBJ2-2; 14 bases are a match to TRBD2. The CDR3 loop spans 18 amino acids. Germline V gene sequence: CDR1 SGDLS, CDR2 YYNGEE. The V and J ends lost 2 bases and 2 bases, in that order; junction bases with no gene match: 5. DNA for the CDR3: TGTGCCAGCAGCGTCGGGACTAGCGGGAGCCTCAACACCGGGGAGCTGTTTTTT. Encoded protein: CASSVGTSGSLNTGELFF.

The V gene is TRBV2, the J gene TRBJ1-4; 8 nucleotides match TRBD1. J was trimmed by 8 bases and V by 6 bases; bases with no gene match: 11. Germline values: CDR1 SNHLY, CDR2 FYNNEI. The CDR3 is 15 residues long. CDR3 nucleotide sequence: TGTGCCAGCAGCCAATTCCAGGGGGCAGAAGAAAAACTGTTTTTT. This sequence encodes CASSQFQGAEEKLFF.

The rearrangement uses TRBV18 and TRBJ1-1; D is possibly TRBD1 (5 bases). The V gene's germline CDR1 is KGHSH and CDR2 LQKENI. The V end lost 4 bases, the J end lost 1 base, and 7 bases lay between the germline ends. The CDR3 loop spans 13 amino acids. For the CDR3, the DNA is TGTGCCAGCTCACAACAGGAGAACACTGAAGCTTTCTTT. It is translated as CASSQQENTEAFF.

J is TRBJ2-7 and V is TRBV27, with 12 bases matching TRBD2. The J segment lost 2 bases and the V segment lost 5 bases, leaving 4 bases of the junction unmatched. This CDR3 spans 15 amino acids. Germline loops: CDR1 MNHEY, CDR2 SMNVEV (reference sequence). CDR3: CASSRGLAGPYEQYF. CDR3 bases: TGTGCCAGCAGTCGGGGACTAGCGGGCCCCTACGAGCAGTACTTC.

CDR3 nucleotides: TGTGCCAGCTCACCCGGGACAGGGGCTAATTCACCCCTCCACTTT. Its translation is CASSPGTGANSPLHF. The chain couples TRBV18 to TRBJ1-6, with 10 bases aligning to TRBD1. CDR1 is KGHSH, CDR2 LQKENI, per germline. V dropped 3 bases and J dropped 6; count of bases not matched to a gene: 2. CDR3 length: 15 amino acids.

V usage is TRBV4-3 and J usage is TRBJ2-4, with D perhaps TRBD1 (6 bases). Trimming cost V 0 bases and J 0 bases, with 12 bases left between them. The CDR3 is made up of 17 amino acids. The V gene's germline CDR1 is LGHNA and CDR2 YSLEER. In DNA form, the CDR3 reads TGCGCCAGCAGCCAAGATTCGGCAGGGGTAGCCAAAAACATTCAGTACTTC. It codes for CASSQDSAGVAKNIQYF.

The chain is built from TRBV2 and TRBJ1-1; perhaps TRBD1 as D (5 bases). The CDR3 spans 13 residues. CDR1 is SNHLY, CDR2 FYNNEI, per germline. The V gene lost 2 bases and the J gene lost 6 bases, with 10 bases spanning the gap. CDR3: CASSEQGFPEAFF. DNA of the CDR3: TGTGCCAGCAGTGAACAGGGTTTCCCTGAAGCTTTCTTT.

The CDR3 loop is CAWRSSGGSPNYGYTF. The CDR3 DNA sequence: TGTGCCTGGAGGTCCTCAGGGGGCAGTCCCAACTATGGCTACACCTTC. The rearrangement links TRBV30 to TRBJ1-2; 8 nucleotides match TRBD1. V shed 3 bases and J 2 bases; nucleotides not matched to a gene: 11. CDR1 is GTSNPN, CDR2 SVGIG, per germline (reference sequence). The CDR3 extends over 16 amino acids.

V is TRBV6-1 and J is TRBJ2-1, with a tentative D call TRBD2 (6 bases). The V gene lost 3 bases and the J gene lost 15 bases, with 15 bases spanning the gap. This CDR3 is 12 amino acids long. Per germline, CDR1 MNHNS and CDR2 SASEGT. The CDR3: CASSDPGGEAFF. CDR3 nucleotide sequence: TGTGCCAGCAGTGATCCCGGAGGGGAGGCGTTCTTC.

This chain links TRBV19 with TRBJ1-6; TRBD1 agrees at 7 bases. This CDR3 region has 15 residues. Germline CDR1 and CDR2: LNHDA and SQIVND (reference sequence). Germline trimming cut 8 bases from V and 9 bases from J; bases unmatched to any gene: 13. This CDR3 reads CASGNLSGGSSPLHF. DNA for the CDR3: TGTGCCAGTGGAAACCTATCAGGGGGTAGTTCACCCCTCCACTTT.

The gene calls are TRBV18 and TRBJ1-1; TRBD1 is a possible D gene (6 bases). Deletions cut 1 base from V and 8 bases from J, with 8 bases between. The CDR3 sequence is 12 residues long. Germline V gene sequence: CDR1 KGHSH, CDR2 LQKENI. The CDR3 DNA sequence: TGTGCCAGCTCACCACGGACAGAAGAAGCTTTCTTT. Protein product: CASSPRTEEAFF.

This clone showed up just once. The chain links TRBV4-1 to TRBJ1-2; D gene unclear. The germline V and J ends were trimmed by 0 bases and 5 bases, with 16 bases remaining between them. The CDR3 contains 16 residues. Germline assignment: CDR1 MGHRA and CDR2 YSYEKL. This CDR3 is CASSQDWATDTYGYTF. CDR3 nucleotide sequence: TGCGCCAGCAGCCAAGATTGGGCAACTGATACTTATGGCTACACCTTC.

CDR3 protein: CAISEAGTNEKLFF. CDR3 DNA sequence: TGTGCCATCAGTGAAGCGGGGACTAATGAAAAACTGTTTTTT. This chain connects TRBV10-3 to TRBJ1-4, with D hard to call. The germline gives CDR1 ENHRY, CDR2 SYGVKD. Trimming stripped 3 bases from V and 2 bases from J, with 7 bases between. CDR3 length equals 14 residues.

The rearrangement uses TRBV4-2 and TRBJ1-3; no definite D call. The germline CDR1 and CDR2 sequences are LGHNA and YNFKEQ. V shed 1 base and J shed 1 base, with 11 bases lying between them. The CDR3 sequence is 16 residues long. The CDR3 sequence is CASSQGHLTSGNTIYF. The DNA of the CDR3 is TGTGCCAGCAGCCAAGGACACCTAACTTCTGGAAACACCATATATTTT.

The chain is built from TRBV6-2 or TRBV6-3 and TRBJ1-6; 7 bases agree with TRBD1. Unmatched junction bases numbered 9, after V lost 7 bases and J lost 0 bases. Germline V gene sequence: CDR1 MNHEY, CDR2 SVGEGT. The CDR3 runs 17 residues. The CDR3 protein is CASTPDRTSSYNSPLHF. As DNA, the CDR3 is TGTGCCAGCACCCCGGACAGGACGAGCTCCTATAATTCACCCCTCCACTTT.

This clone was detected only once. The chain uses TRBV5-6 and TRBJ2-7; 8 nucleotides line up with TRBD2. After removal of 2 bases from V and 4 bases from J, the junction contained 5 bases not matched to a gene. The V gene's germline CDR1 is SGHDT and CDR2 YYEEEE. This CDR3 spans 14 amino acids. CDR3 nucleotide sequence: TGTGCCAGCAGCTTACTAGCGGCCTTTTACGAGCAGTACTTC. Encoded protein: CASSLLAAFYEQYF.

V usage is TRBV27 and J usage is TRBJ2-5; 7 bases line up with TRBD2. V gave up 2 bases and J gave up 2 bases; unmatched junction bases: 8. This CDR3 region has 16 residues. CDR1 MNHEY and CDR2 SMNVEV come from the germline V gene (reference sequence). The CDR3 nucleotides read TGTGCCAGCAGTTTAGGTCTGACTAGCCCACAAGAGACCCAGTACTTC. Encoded protein: CASSLGLTSPQETQYF.

V usage is TRBV19 and J usage is TRBJ1-1, with 7 bases identical to TRBD1. Germline trimming cut 3 bases from V and 0 bases from J; bases unmatched to any gene: 4. The CDR3 totals 15 residues. The germline V gene has CDR1 LNHDA and CDR2 SQIVND (reference sequence). CDR3 nucleotides: TGTGCCAGTAGTATCGTGACAGGGATGAACACTGAAGCTTTCTTT. It is translated as CASSIVTGMNTEAFF.

This clone was detected only a few times. The rearrangement links TRBV19 to TRBJ2-7; 11 bases are a match to TRBD1. Germline values: CDR1 LNHDA, CDR2 SQIVND (reference sequence). V was pared by 4 bases and J by 6 bases, with 5 bases of the junction left unmatched. CDR3 length equals 14 residues. The chain's CDR3 is CASSRTGTGGEQYF. The CDR3 region has the DNA TGTGCCAGTAGTAGAACCGGGACAGGGGGCGAGCAGTACTTC.

The rearrangement joins TRBV7-9 to TRBJ2-7; the match to TRBD1 covers 7 bases. The germline V gene has CDR1 SEHNR and CDR2 FQNEAQ (reference sequence). Trimming at V came to 5 bases and at J to 4 bases, leaving 5 bases not matched to a gene. CDR3 length equals 13 residues. CDR3 residues: CASSPGQWYEQYF. The DNA of the CDR3 is TGTGCCAGCAGCCCGGGACAGTGGTACGAGCAGTACTTC.

The V and J genes are TRBV3-1 (or the pseudogene TRBV3-2) and TRBJ2-7; D is ambiguous. Trimming left V 2 bases short and J 3 bases short, with 5 bases between. The CDR3 spans 12 residues. Looked up from germline, CDR1 is LGHDT and CDR2 is YNNKEL (reference sequence). In DNA, the CDR3 is TGTGCCAGCAGCCAAACTTACTACGAGCAGTACTTC. The encoded protein is CASSQTYYEQYF.

This chain uses TRBV9 with TRBJ1-1; 11 bases are a match to TRBD1. The length of the CDR3 is 16 residues. V dropped 0 bases and J dropped 0; count of bases not matched to a gene: 1. Looked up from germline, CDR1 is SGDLS and CDR2 is YYNGEE. CDR3 nucleotide sequence: TGTGCCAGCAGCGTAGTGGGACAGGGGGTGAACACTGAAGCTTTCTTT. Amino acids: CASSVVGQGVNTEAFF.